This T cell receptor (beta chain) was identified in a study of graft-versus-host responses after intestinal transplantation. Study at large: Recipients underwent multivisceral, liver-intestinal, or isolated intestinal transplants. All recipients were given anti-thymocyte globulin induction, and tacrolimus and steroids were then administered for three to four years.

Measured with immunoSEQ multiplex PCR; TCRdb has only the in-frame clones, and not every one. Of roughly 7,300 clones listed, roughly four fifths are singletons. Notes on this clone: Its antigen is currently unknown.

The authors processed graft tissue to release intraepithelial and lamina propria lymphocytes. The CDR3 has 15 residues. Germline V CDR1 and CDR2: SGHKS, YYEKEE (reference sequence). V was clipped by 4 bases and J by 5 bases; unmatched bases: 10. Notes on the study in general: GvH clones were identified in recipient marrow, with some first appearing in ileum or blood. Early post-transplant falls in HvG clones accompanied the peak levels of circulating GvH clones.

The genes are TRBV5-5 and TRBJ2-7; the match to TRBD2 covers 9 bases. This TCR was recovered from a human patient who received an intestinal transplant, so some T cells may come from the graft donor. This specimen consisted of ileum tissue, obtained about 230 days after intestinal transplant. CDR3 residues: CASSDRISGSDEQYF. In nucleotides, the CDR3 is TGTGCCAGCAGCGACCGGATTAGCGGGAGCGACGAGCAGTACTTC. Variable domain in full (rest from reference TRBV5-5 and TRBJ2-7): DAGVTQSPTHLIKTRGQQVTLRCSPISGHKSVSWYQQVLGQGPQFIFQYYEKEERGRGNFPDRFSARQFPNYSSELNVNALLLGDSALYLCASSDRISGSDEQYFGPGTRLTVT.